Following are 29 T cell receptor beta chains from one sample sequenced in a study of cytomegalovirus exposure and HLA in healthy donors. PCR used 60 Vbeta primers and 13 Jbeta primers. The protocol was immunoSEQ multiplex PCR, while the TCRdb copy is restricted to in-frame clones and leaves out a portion. Of some 130,000 clones in the sample, 60% to 75% are singletons; the top ten hold roughly 6%. The sequenced material came from PBMCs. These receptors all come from a woman between 45 and 65 years old in good health and CMV-seropositive.

J is TRBJ1-6 and V is TRBV19; TRBD1 agrees at 7 bases. Germline lookup yields CDR1 LNHDA and CDR2 SQIVND (reference sequence). The CDR3 covers 20 residues. With 6 bases clipped from V and 0 bases from J, the junction kept 17 bases outside the gene matches. The CDR3 is CASSNTRNRGRSSYNSPLHF. For the CDR3, the DNA is TGTGCCAGTAGCAACACGAGAAACAGGGGAAGGAGCTCCTATAATTCACCCCTCCACTTT.

This clone came up a few times. The V gene is TRBV19, the J gene TRBJ2-5; D gene unclear. The germline gives CDR1 LNHDA, CDR2 SQIVND (reference sequence). The CDR3 length is 15 residues. V lost 5 bases, J lost 4 bases, and 17 bases lay in between. The CDR3 DNA follows: TGTGCCAGTAGTTCCTCGGAGCAAAGAAGAGAGACCCAGTACTTC. Encoded protein: CASSSSEQRRETQYF.

The chain employs TRBV27 and TRBJ2-7; D unclear. The germline V gene encodes CDR1 MNHEY and CDR2 SMNVEV (reference sequence). V was trimmed by 5 bases and J by 4 bases, leaving 15 bases between them. The CDR3 sequence is 14 residues long. CDR3 sequence (DNA): TGTGCCAGCAGTGCGGTCGGCTCACTGTACGAGCAGTACTTC. It specifies CASSAVGSLYEQYF.

The rearrangement joins TRBV11-2 to TRBJ2-1; 8 bases fit TRBD2. J was trimmed by 3 bases and V by 1 base; bases with no gene match: 2. From germline, CDR1 is SGHAT and CDR2 FQNNGV. The CDR3 covers 15 residues. The CDR3 spells CASSLASGGYNEQFF. The CDR3 DNA reads as TGTGCCAGCAGCTTAGCCAGCGGGGGCTACAATGAGCAGTTCTTC.

This clone was found a few times. V usage is TRBV6-4 and J usage is TRBJ2-5, with TRBD1 as a possible D gene (5 bases). CDR1 is MRHNA and CDR2 is SNTAGT in the germline V gene. V lost 5 bases and J lost 5, with 12 bases in between. The CDR3 length is 13 residues. The chain's CDR3 is CASSRQGGETQYF. As DNA, the CDR3 is TGTGCCAGCAGTAGGCAGGGTGGGGAGACCCAGTACTTC.

The chain joins TRBV2 to TRBJ1-1; 9 bases line up with TRBD1. With 4 bases clipped from V and 5 bases from J, the junction kept 11 bases outside the gene matches. Germline V gene data show CDR1 as SNHLY and CDR2 as FYNNEI. The CDR3 runs to 16 residues. CDR3 sequence reads: CASSGPQGTGRTEAFF. In DNA form, the CDR3 reads TGTGCCAGCAGTGGCCCTCAGGGGACAGGGCGGACTGAAGCTTTCTTT.

V usage is TRBV4-2 and J usage is TRBJ1-5; 7 bases are shared with TRBD1. The germline CDR1 and CDR2 sequences are LGHNA and YNFKEQ. The CDR3 length is 18 residues. Trimming removed 4 bases from V and 4 bases from J; junction bases left unmatched: 16. The CDR3 is CASSPYTSPGQLNQPQHF. The CDR3 nucleotides are TGTGCCAGCAGCCCATATACTTCCCCGGGACAGCTTAATCAGCCCCAGCATTTT.

A remark on this clone: The junction departs from the called germline gene at one end, perhaps through a read error. This chain connects TRBV6-5 to TRBJ1-6, with no clear D. Germline V gene sequence: CDR1 MNHEY, CDR2 SVGAGI. The CDR3 runs 15 residues. The CDR3 coding sequence is TGTTCCAGCAGCCTGAGAAGATACTATAATTCACCCCTCCACTTT. Protein sequence: CSSSLRRYYNSPLHF.

The rearrangement joins TRBV11-3 to TRBJ2-5; TRBD2 matches at 15 bases. The CDR3 loop spans 15 amino acids. Germline assignment: CDR1 SGHNT and CDR2 YENEEA. J was trimmed by 10 bases and V by 6 bases; bases with no gene match: 9. The CDR3 DNA reads TGTGCCAGCAGTTCCGGACTAGCGGGGGGGATGGGCCAGTACTTC. It translates to CASSSGLAGGMGQYF.

The J gene is TRBJ1-1, the V gene TRBV20-1, with 7 nucleotides matching TRBD1. The CDR3 extends over 11 amino acids. CDR1 and CDR2 from the germline V gene are DFQATT and SNEGSKA (reference sequence). Germline trimming cut 6 bases from V and 7 bases from J; bases unmatched to any gene: 5. CDR3 sequence (DNA): TGCAGTGCCAAGGGACAGATTGAAGCTTTCTTT. It translates to CSAKGQIEAFF.

V usage is TRBV5-1 and J usage is TRBJ1-2, with D maybe TRBD1 (5 bases). Germline assignment: CDR1 SGHRS and CDR2 YFSETQ. The CDR3 runs to 12 residues. V lost 2 bases and J 4 bases, leaving 6 bases between the germline ends. The CDR3 coding sequence is TGCGCCAGCAGCTTCGACAGCTATGGCTACACCTTC. Translating gives CASSFDSYGYTF.

The chain recombines TRBV7-9 with TRBJ1-5; 7 bases are a match to TRBD1. The junction had 5 bases not matched to a gene; V was cut back by 6 bases and J by 6 bases. Germline CDR1 SEHNR, CDR2 FQNEAQ (reference sequence). This CDR3 region has 13 residues. DNA of the CDR3: TGTGCCAGCAGTAGGGGGCCTGTTCAGCCCCAGCATTTT. Amino acids: CASSRGPVQPQHF.

V is TRBV6-1 and J is TRBJ1-2; the D gene is possibly TRBD1 (5 bases). This CDR3 contains 14 residues. CDR1 and CDR2 from the germline V gene are MNHNS and SASEGT. Trimming shortened V by 3 bases and J by 3 bases, and 11 bases separated the two germline ends. The CDR3 region is CASSEGRDHYGYTF. DNA for the CDR3: TGTGCCAGCAGTGAGGGGCGGGACCACTATGGCTACACCTTC.

The table lists this clone with a few counts. The chain links TRBV4-2 to TRBJ2-7; unclear D gene. The CDR3 has 15 residues. Per germline, CDR1 LGHNA and CDR2 YNFKEQ. V gave up 3 bases and J gave up 2 bases, with 14 bases separating them. CDR3 coding DNA: TGTGCCAGCAGCCAGGCCGGCGACTTTGCCTACGAGCAGTACTTC. It specifies CASSQAGDFAYEQYF.

The V gene is TRBV2, the J gene TRBJ1-2; D is unclear. CDR3 length equals 12 residues. Germline-derived CDR1 and CDR2 are SNHLY and FYNNEI. V was pared by 3 bases and J by 3 bases, with 5 bases between. The CDR3 coding sequence is TGTGCCAGCAGTGACGGTGACTATGGCTACACCTTC. Residues: CASSDGDYGYTF.

The chain has TRBV19 and TRBJ1-5; the match to TRBD1 covers 7 bases. The CDR3 has 15 residues. Germline assignment: CDR1 LNHDA and CDR2 SQIVND (reference sequence). J was trimmed by 6 bases and V by 7 bases; bases with no gene match: 12. CDR3 loop: CASTPFVQGRQPQHF. CDR3 nucleotides: TGTGCCAGTACCCCTTTCGTACAGGGGCGTCAGCCCCAGCATTTT. Drawing the rest from reference TRBV19 and TRBJ1-5, the complete variable domain is DGGITQSPKYLFRKEGQNVTLSCEQNLNHDAMYWYRQDPGQGLRLIYYSQIVNDFQKGDIAEGYSVSREKKESFPLTVTSAQKNPTAFYLCASTPFVQGRQPQHFGDGTRLSIL.

This clone was observed once. V and J are TRBV10-2 and TRBJ2-1; D is perhaps TRBD2 (6 bases). Germline V gene lookup returns CDR1 WSHSY and CDR2 SAAADI. The CDR3 extends over 14 amino acids. V shed 6 bases and J shed 0 bases, with 9 bases lying between them. CDR3 amino acids: CASSRGSSYNEQFF. The CDR3 coding sequence is TGCGCCAGCAGCCGGGGGAGCTCCTACAATGAGCAGTTCTTC.

J is TRBJ2-2 and V is TRBV2; perhaps TRBD2 as D (6 bases). Trimming stripped 2 bases from V and 4 bases from J, with 11 bases between. The CDR3 covers 15 residues. Germline V lookup: CDR1 SNHLY, CDR2 FYNNEI. The CDR3 spells CASSERAGTTGELFF. In nucleotides, the CDR3 is TGTGCCAGCAGTGAAAGGGCGGGGACCACCGGGGAGCTGTTTTTT.

The chain recombines TRBV6-1 with TRBJ1-6; D unresolved. The CDR3 is 13 residues long. Looked up from germline, CDR1 is MNHNS and CDR2 is SASEGT. Trimming stripped 2 bases from V and 10 bases from J, with 9 bases between. For the CDR3, the DNA is TGTGCCAGCAGTGAACGGGTACAATCACCCCTCCACTTT. Translating gives CASSERVQSPLHF.

The CDR3 sequence is CAWSSGSAAGVGGYTF. The CDR3 DNA follows: TGTGCCTGGAGTTCGGGCAGTGCCGCCGGGGTTGGGGGCTACACCTTC. The chain couples TRBV30 to TRBJ1-2; D is unclear. The CDR3 is 16 residues long. Trimming shortened V by 2 bases and J by 8 bases, and 24 bases separated the two germline ends. Germline CDR1 reads GTSNPN; CDR2 reads SVGIG (reference sequence). Complete variable domain (other parts from reference TRBV30 and TRBJ1-2): SQTIHQWPATLVQPVGSPLSLECTVEGTSNPNLYWYRQAAGRGLQLLFYSVGIGQISSEVPQNLSASRPQDRQFILSSKKLLLSDSGFYLCAWSSGSAAGVGGYTFGSGTRLTVV.

This chain joins TRBV6-5 and TRBJ2-2, with D unclear. The CDR3 is 12 amino acids. Germline assignment: CDR1 MNHEY and CDR2 SVGAGI. Trimming stripped 10 bases from V and 7 bases from J, with 13 bases between. The CDR3 DNA sequence: TGTGCCACCACCCCGGAGATCGGGGAGCTGTTTTTT. Amino acids: CATTPEIGELFF.

This clone was recorded many times. The chain carries TRBV5-1 and TRBJ2-3; D is unclear. The CDR3 is made up of 14 amino acids. V lost 0 bases and J 4 bases, leaving 9 bases between the germline ends. The germline V gene has CDR1 SGHRS and CDR2 YFSETQ. The CDR3 loop reads CASSLELFPDTQYF. CDR3 DNA sequence: TGCGCCAGCAGCTTGGAACTCTTCCCAGATACGCAGTATTTT.

The chain uses TRBV29-1 and TRBJ2-3; 12 bases fit TRBD2. Germline CDR1 reads SQVTM; CDR2 reads ANQGSEA. The CDR3 runs 15 residues. V lost 6 bases, J lost 7 bases, and 11 bases stayed unmatched. The CDR3 here is CSVTGLAGSENTQYF. The CDR3 DNA reads as TGCAGCGTAACAGGACTAGCGGGAAGTGAGAATACGCAGTATTTT.

V and J are TRBV7-9 and TRBJ2-3; 9 bases line up with TRBD1. This CDR3 is 15 amino acids long. V lost 3 bases, J lost 4 bases, and 5 bases stayed unmatched. Germline V CDR1 and CDR2: SEHNR, FQNEAQ (reference sequence). The CDR3 region has the DNA TGTGCCAGCAGCTTTGGAGACAGGGGGTCAGATACGCAGTATTTT. It encodes CASSFGDRGSDTQYF.

CDR3 protein: CASSHGGVAVDTQYF. The CDR3 DNA is TGTGCCAGCAGCCATGGGGGGGTCGCGGTAGATACGCAGTATTTT. The V gene is TRBV11-3, the J gene TRBJ2-3; 7 positions agree with TRBD2. The CDR3 extends over 15 amino acids. The germline V gene encodes CDR1 SGHNT and CDR2 YENEEA. The ends lost 5 bases at V and 5 bases at J; junction bases unmatched: 10.

The rearrangement links TRBV7-9 to TRBJ1-2, with D hard to call. The length of the CDR3 is 11 residues. The germline V gene encodes CDR1 SEHNR and CDR2 FQNEAQ (reference sequence). Trimming removed 11 bases from V and 2 bases from J, with 9 bases in between. In DNA form, the CDR3 reads TGTGCCGGTCAGATGAACTATGGCTACACCTTC. Translated, it gives CAGQMNYGYTF.

The chain carries TRBV18 and TRBJ2-6, with a possible D match to TRBD2 (5 bases). From germline, CDR1 is KGHSH and CDR2 LQKENI. The CDR3 is 14 amino acids. The germline V and J ends were trimmed by 6 bases and 0 bases, with 6 bases remaining between them. The CDR3 coding sequence is TGTGCCAGCTCCCGGGACTCTGGGGCCAACGTCCTGACTTTC. Its protein product is CASSRDSGANVLTF.

The rearrangement links TRBV6-6 to TRBJ2-1; perhaps TRBD1 as D (6 bases). CDR3 size: 13 residues. The V gene lost 6 bases and the J gene lost 8 bases, with 14 bases spanning the gap. Germline V gene sequence: CDR1 MNHNY, CDR2 SVGAGI (reference sequence). CDR3 amino acids: CASRSEAGDEQFF. The CDR3 DNA follows: TGTGCCAGCAGATCTGAAGCAGGGGATGAGCAGTTCTTC.

In this sample, this clone turned up a few times. This chain links TRBV30 with TRBJ1-1; 7 bases agree with TRBD1. With V trimmed by 7 bases and J by 0 bases, 11 bases remained unmatched. This CDR3 comprises 15 residues. CDR1 GTSNPN and CDR2 SVGIG come from the germline V gene (reference sequence). CDR3 sequence (DNA): TGTGCCTCCGGCGGACAGGTCTCCATGAACACTGAAGCTTTCTTT. Translated: CASGGQVSMNTEAFF.